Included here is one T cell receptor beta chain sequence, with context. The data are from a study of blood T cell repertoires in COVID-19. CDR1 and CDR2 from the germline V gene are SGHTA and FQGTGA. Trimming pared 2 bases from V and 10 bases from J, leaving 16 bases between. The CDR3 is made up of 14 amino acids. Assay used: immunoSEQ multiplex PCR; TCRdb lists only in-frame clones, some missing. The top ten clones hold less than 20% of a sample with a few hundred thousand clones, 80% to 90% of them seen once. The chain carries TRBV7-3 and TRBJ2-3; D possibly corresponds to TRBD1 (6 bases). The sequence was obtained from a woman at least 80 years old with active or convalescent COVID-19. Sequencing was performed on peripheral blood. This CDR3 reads CASSLSGGASAQYF. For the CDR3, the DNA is TGTGCCAGCAGCTTATCTGGGGGCGCGTCGGCGCAGTATTTT.